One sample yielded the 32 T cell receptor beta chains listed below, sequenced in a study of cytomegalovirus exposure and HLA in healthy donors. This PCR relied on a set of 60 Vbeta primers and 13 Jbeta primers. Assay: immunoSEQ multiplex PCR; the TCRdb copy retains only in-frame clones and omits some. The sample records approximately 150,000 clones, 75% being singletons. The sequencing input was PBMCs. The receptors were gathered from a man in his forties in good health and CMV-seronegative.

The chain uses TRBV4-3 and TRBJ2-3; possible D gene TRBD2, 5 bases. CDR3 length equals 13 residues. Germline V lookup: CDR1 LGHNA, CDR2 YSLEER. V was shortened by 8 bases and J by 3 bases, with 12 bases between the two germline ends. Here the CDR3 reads CASGSGRTDTQYF. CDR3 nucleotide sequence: TGCGCCAGCGGGAGTGGTCGGACAGATACGCAGTATTTT.

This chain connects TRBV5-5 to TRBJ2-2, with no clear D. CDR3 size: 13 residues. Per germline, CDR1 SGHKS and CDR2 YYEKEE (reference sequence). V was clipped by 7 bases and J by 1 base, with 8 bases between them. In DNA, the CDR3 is TGTGCCAGCGACGCGGTGAACACCGGGGAGCTGTTTTTT. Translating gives CASDAVNTGELFF.

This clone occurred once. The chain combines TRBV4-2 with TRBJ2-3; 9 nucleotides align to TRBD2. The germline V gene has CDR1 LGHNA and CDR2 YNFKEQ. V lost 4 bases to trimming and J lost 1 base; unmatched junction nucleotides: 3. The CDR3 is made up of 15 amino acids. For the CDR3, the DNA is TGTGCCAGCAGCCGGGGACTAGCCGGCACAGATACGCAGTATTTT. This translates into CASSRGLAGTDTQYF.

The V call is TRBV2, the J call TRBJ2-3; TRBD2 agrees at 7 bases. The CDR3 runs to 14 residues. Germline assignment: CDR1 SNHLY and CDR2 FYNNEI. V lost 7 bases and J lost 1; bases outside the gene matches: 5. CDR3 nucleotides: TGTGCCAGCACCGGACTAGTCCGCACAGATACGCAGTATTTT. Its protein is CASTGLVRTDTQYF.

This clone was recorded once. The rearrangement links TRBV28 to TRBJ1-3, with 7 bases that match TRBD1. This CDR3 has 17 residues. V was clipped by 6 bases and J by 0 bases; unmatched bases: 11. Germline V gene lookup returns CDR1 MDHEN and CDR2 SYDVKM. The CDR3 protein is CASSQRQGMASGNTIYF. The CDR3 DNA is TGTGCCAGCAGCCAACGACAGGGAATGGCCTCTGGAAACACCATATATTTT. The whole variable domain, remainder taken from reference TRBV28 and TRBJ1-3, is DVKVTQSSRYLVKRTGEKVFLECVQDMDHENMFWYRQDPGLGLRLIYFSYDVKMKEKGDIPEGYSVSREKKERFSLILESASTNQTSMYLCASSQRQGMASGNTIYFGEGSWLTVV.

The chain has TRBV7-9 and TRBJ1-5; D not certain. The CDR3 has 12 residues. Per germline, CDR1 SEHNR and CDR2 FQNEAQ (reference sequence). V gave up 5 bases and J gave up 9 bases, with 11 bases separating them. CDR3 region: CASSPDGGPQHF. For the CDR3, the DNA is TGTGCCAGCAGCCCCGACGGCGGGCCCCAGCATTTT.

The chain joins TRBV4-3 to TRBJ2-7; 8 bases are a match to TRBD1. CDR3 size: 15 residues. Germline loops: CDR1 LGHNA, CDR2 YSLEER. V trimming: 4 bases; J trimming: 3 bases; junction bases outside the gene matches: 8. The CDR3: CASSPGAGGGYEQYF. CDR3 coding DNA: TGCGCCAGCAGCCCGGGAGCAGGGGGCGGCTACGAGCAGTACTTC.

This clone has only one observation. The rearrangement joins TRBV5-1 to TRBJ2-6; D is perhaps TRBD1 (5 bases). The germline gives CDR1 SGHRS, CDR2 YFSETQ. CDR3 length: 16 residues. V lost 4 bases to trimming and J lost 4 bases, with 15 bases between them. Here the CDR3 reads CASSTYSRTGANVLTF. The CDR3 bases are TGCGCCAGCAGCACCTACTCCCGGACAGGGGCCAACGTCCTGACTTTC.

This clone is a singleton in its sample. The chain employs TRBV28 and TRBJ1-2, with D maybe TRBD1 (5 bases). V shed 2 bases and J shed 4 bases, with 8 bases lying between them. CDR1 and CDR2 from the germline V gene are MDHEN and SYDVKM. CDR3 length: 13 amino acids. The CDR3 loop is CASSLADSYGYTF. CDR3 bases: TGTGCCAGCAGTTTAGCTGACAGCTATGGCTACACCTTC.

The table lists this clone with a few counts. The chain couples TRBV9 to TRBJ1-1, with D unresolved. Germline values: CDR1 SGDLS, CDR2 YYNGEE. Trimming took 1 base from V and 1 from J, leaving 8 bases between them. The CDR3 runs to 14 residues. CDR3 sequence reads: CASSVTASNTEAFF. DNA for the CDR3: TGTGCCAGCAGCGTAACAGCCTCGAACACTGAAGCTTTCTTT.

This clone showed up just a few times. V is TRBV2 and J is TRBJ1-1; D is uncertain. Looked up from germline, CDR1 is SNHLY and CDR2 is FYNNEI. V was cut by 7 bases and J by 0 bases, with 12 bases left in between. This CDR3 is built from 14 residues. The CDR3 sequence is CASMNSGLNTEAFF. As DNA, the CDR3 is TGTGCCAGCATGAACTCAGGATTGAACACTGAAGCTTTCTTT.

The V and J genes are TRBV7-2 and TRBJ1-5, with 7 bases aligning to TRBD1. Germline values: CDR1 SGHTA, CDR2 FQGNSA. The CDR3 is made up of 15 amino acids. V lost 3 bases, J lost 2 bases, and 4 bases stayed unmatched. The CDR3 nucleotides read TGTGCCAGCAGCTTTCGACAGGGAGGCAATCAGCCCCAGCATTTT. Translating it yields CASSFRQGGNQPQHF.

This CDR3 reads CASSYVRADTQYF. The DNA for the CDR3 is TGTGCCAGCAGTTACGTCAGGGCAGATACGCAGTATTTT. This chain connects TRBV6-5 to TRBJ2-3, with TRBD1 as a possible D gene (5 bases). The CDR3 covers 13 residues. Germline lookup yields CDR1 MNHEY and CDR2 SVGAGI. V was trimmed by 2 bases and J by 4 bases, leaving 7 bases between them.

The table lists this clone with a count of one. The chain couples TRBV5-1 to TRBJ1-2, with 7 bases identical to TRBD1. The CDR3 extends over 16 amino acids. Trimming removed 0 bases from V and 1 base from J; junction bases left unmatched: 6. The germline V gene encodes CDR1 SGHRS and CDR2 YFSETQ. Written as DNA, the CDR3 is TGCGCCAGCAGCTTGGGACAGGGCTTAAATAACTATGGCTACACCTTC. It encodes CASSLGQGLNNYGYTF.

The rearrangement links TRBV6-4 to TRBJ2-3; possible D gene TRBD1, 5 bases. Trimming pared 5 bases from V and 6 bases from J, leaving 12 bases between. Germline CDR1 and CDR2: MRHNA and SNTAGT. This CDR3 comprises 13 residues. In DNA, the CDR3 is TGTGCCAGCAGTTATGGGGCGCAGGATACGCAGTATTTT. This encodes CASSYGAQDTQYF.

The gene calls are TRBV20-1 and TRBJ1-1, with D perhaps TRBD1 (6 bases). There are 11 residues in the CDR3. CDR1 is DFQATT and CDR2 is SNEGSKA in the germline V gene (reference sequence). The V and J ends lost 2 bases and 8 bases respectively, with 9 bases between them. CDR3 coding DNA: TGCAGTGCTAGAATGGGGGCGGAAGCTTTCTTT. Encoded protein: CSARMGAEAFF.

CDR3: CASSLWRAGEQFF. The CDR3 nucleotides are TGTGCCAGTAGTCTATGGCGGGCGGGTGAGCAGTTCTTC. The chain combines TRBV19 with TRBJ2-1; the D gene is possibly TRBD2 (5 bases). The germline CDR1 and CDR2 sequences are LNHDA and SQIVND (reference sequence). The CDR3 covers 13 residues. The V end lost 5 bases, the J end lost 9 bases, and 14 bases lay between the germline ends.

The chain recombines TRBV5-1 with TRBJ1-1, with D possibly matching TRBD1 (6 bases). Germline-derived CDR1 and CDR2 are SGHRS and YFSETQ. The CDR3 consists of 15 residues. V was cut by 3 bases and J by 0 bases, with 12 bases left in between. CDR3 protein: CASSWAGQMNTEAFF. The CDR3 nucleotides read TGCGCCAGCAGCTGGGCAGGACAGATGAACACTGAAGCTTTCTTT.

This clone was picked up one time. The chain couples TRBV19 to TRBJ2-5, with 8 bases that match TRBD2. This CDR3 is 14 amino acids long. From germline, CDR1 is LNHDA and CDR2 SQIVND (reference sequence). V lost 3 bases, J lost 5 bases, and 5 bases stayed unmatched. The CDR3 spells CASSIRGGGETQYF. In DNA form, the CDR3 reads TGTGCCAGTAGTATTCGGGGGGGAGGGGAGACCCAGTACTTC.

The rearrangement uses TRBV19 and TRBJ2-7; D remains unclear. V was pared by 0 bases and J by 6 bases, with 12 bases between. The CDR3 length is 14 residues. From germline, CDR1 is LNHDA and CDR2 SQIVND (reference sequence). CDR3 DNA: TGTGCCAGTAGTATAGATCCTTTGGGCCTCGAGCAGTACTTC. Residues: CASSIDPLGLEQYF.

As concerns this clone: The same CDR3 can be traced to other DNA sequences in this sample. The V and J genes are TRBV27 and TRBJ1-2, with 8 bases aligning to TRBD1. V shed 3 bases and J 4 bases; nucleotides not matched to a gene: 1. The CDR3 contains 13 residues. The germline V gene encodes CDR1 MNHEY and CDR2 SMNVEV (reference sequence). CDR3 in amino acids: CASSFGTGYGYTF. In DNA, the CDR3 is TGTGCCAGCAGTTTTGGGACAGGCTATGGCTACACCTTC.

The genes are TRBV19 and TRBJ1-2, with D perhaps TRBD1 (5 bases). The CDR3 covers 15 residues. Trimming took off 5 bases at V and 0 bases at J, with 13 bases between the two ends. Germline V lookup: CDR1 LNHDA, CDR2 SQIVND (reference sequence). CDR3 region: CASSPGQESNYGYTF. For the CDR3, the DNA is TGTGCCAGTAGTCCTGGACAAGAGTCTAACTATGGCTACACCTTC.

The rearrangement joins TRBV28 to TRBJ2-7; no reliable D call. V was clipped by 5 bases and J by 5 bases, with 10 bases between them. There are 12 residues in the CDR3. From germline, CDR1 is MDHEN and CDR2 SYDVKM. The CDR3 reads CASSPQLDEQYF. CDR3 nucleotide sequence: TGTGCCAGCAGTCCCCAGCTAGACGAGCAGTACTTC.

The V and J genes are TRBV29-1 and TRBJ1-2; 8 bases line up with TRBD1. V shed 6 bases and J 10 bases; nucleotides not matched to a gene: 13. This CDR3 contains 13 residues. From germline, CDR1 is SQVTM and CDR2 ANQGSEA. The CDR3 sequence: CSVAADRDPTYTF. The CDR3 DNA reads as TGCAGCGTGGCGGCGGACAGGGATCCGACCTACACCTTC.

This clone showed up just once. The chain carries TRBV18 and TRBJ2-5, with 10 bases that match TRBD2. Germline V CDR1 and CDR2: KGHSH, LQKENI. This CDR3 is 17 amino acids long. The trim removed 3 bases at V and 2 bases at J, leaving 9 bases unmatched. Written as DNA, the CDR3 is TGTGCCAGCTCACCGGGAACTAGCGGGGCAACACAAGAGACCCAGTACTTC. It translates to CASSPGTSGATQETQYF.

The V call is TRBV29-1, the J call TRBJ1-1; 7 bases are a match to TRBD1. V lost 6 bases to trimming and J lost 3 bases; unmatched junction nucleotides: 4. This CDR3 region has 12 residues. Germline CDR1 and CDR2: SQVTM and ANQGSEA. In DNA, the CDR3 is TGCAGCGTGTGGACAGGACACACTGAAGCTTTCTTT. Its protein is CSVWTGHTEAFF.

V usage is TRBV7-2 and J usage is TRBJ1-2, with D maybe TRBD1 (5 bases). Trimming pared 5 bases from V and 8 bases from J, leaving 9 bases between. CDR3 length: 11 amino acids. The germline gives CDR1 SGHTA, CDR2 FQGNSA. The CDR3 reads CASSLSGGYTF. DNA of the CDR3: TGTGCCAGCAGCCTCTCAGGGGGCTACACCTTC.

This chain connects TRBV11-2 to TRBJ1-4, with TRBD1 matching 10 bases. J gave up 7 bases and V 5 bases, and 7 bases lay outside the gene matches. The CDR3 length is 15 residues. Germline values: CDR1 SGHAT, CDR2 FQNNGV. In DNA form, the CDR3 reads TGTGCCAGCAGCCCACCGGGACAGGGGTTTGAAAAACTGTTTTTT. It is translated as CASSPPGQGFEKLFF.

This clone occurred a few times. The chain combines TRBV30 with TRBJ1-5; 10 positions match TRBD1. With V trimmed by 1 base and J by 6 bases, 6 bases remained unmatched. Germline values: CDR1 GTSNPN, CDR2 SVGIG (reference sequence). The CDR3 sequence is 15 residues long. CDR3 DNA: TGTGCCTGGAGTGGTCCGACAGGGGGCGGTCAGCCCCAGCATTTT. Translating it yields CAWSGPTGGGQPQHF. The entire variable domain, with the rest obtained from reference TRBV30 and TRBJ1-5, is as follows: SQTIHQWPATLVQPVGSPLSLECTVEGTSNPNLYWYRQAAGRGLQLLFYSVGIGQISSEVPQNLSASRPQDRQFILSSKKLLLSDSGFYLCAWSGPTGGGQPQHFGDGTRLSIL.

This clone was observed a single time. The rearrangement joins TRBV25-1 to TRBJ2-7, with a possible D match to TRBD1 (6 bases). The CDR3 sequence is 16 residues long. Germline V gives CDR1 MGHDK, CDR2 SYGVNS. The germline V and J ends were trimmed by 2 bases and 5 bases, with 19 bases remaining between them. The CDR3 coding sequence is TGTGCCAGCAGTGAAAGGCTGGGCAGGGGAAGCCACGAGCAGTACTTC. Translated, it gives CASSERLGRGSHEQYF.

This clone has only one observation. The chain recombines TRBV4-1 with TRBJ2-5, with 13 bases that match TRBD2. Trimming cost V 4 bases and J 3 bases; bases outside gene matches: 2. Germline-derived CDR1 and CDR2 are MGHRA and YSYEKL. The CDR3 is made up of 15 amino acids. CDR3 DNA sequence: TGCGCCAGCAGCCCCGGACTAGCGGGGGAAGAGACCCAGTACTTC. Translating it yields CASSPGLAGEETQYF.

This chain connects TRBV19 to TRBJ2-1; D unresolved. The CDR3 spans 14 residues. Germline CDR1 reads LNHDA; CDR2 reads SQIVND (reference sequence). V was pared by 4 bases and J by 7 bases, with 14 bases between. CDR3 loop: CASSNARTRNEQFF. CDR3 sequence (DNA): TGTGCCAGTAGTAACGCCCGAACGAGGAATGAGCAGTTCTTC. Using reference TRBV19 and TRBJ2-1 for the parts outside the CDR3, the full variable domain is DGGITQSPKYLFRKEGQNVTLSCEQNLNHDAMYWYRQDPGQGLRLIYYSQIVNDFQKGDIAEGYSVSREKKESFPLTVTSAQKNPTAFYLCASSNARTRNEQFFGPGTRLTVL.